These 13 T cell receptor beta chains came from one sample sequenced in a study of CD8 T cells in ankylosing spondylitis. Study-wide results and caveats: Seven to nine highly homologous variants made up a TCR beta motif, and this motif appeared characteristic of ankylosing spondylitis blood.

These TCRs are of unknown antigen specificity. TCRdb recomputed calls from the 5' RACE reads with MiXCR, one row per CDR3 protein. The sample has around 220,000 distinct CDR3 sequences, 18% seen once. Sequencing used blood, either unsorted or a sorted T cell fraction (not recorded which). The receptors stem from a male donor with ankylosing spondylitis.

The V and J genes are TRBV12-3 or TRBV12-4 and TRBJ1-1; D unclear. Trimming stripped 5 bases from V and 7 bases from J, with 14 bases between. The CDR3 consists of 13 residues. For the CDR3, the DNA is TGTGCCAGCAGTAGCCCAGGCCTGAGTGAAGCTTTCTTT. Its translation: CASSSPGLSEAFF.

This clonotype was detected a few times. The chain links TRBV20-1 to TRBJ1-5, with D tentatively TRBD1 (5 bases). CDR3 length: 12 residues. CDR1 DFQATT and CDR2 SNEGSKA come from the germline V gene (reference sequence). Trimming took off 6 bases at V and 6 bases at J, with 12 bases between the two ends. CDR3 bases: TGCAGTGCGAGGACATTTGGTCAGCCCCAGCATTTT. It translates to CSARTFGQPQHF.

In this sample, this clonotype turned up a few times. The CDR3 is CASSQTSGGAYNEQFF. The CDR3 DNA is TGTGCCAGCAGCCAGACTAGCGGGGGGGCTTACAATGAGCAGTTCTTC. V and J are TRBV7-8 and TRBJ2-1; 14 nucleotides align to TRBD2. After removal of 5 bases from V and 4 bases from J, the junction contained 4 bases not matched to a gene. The CDR3 is made up of 16 amino acids. The germline V gene has CDR1 SGHVS and CDR2 FQNEAQ.

The CDR3 region has the DNA TGTGCCAGCAGCTTAGCTGCCGCTGGAGTTCCCTCCTACAATGAGCAGTTCTTC. Translated, it gives CASSLAAAGVPSYNEQFF. The J gene is TRBJ2-1, the V gene TRBV7-2; D is unclear. Germline V gene sequence: CDR1 SGHTA, CDR2 FQGNSA. The CDR3 is made up of 18 amino acids. V lost 0 bases, J lost 0 bases, and 15 bases lay in between.

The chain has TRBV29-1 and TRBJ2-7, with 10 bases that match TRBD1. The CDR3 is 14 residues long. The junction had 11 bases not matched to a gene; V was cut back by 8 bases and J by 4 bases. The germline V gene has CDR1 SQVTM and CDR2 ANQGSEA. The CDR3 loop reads CSLRQGAASYEQYF. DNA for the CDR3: TGCAGCCTCAGACAGGGGGCTGCTAGTTACGAGCAGTACTTC.

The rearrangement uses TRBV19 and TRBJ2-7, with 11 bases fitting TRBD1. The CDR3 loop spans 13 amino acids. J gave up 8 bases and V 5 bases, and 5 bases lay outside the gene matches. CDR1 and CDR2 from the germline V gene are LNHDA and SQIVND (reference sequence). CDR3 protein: CASSPRTGGQQYF. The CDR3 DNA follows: TGTGCCAGTAGTCCTCGGACAGGGGGCCAGCAGTACTTC.

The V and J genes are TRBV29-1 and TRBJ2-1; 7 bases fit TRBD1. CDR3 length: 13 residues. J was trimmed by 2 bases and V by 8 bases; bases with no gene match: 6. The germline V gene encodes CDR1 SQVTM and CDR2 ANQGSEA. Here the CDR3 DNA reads TGCAGCCTTCTGAGGGGGCCCTACAATGAGCAGTTCTTC. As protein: CSLLRGPYNEQFF.

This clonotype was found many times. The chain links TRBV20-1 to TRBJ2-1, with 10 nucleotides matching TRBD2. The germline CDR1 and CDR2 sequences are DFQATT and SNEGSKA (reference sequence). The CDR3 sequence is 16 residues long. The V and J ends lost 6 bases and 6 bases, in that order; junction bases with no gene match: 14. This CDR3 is CSAAGTSDEGLNEQFF. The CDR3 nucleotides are TGCAGTGCCGCCGGGACTAGCGACGAAGGTCTCAATGAGCAGTTCTTC.

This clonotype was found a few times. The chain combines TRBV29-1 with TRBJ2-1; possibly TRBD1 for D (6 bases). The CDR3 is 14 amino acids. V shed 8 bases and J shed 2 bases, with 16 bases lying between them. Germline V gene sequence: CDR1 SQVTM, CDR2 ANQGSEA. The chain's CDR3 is CSCEGDHTYNEQFF. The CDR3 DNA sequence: TGCAGCTGTGAGGGGGATCACACCTACAATGAGCAGTTCTTC.

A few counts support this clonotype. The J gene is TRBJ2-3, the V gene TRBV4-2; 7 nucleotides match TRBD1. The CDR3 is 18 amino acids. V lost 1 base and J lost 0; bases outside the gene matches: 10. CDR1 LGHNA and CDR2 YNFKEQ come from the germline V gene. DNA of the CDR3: TGTGCCAGCAGCCAAGGGACAGGTTTTATCGACAGCACAGATACGCAGTATTTT. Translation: CASSQGTGFIDSTDTQYF.

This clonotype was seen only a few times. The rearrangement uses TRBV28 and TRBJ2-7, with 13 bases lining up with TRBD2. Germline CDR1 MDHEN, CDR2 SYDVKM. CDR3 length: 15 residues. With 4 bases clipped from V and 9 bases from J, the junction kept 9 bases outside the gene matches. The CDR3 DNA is TGTGCCAGCAGTTACTACGGACTAGCGGGAGAAGGGCAGTACTTC. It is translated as CASSYYGLAGEGQYF.

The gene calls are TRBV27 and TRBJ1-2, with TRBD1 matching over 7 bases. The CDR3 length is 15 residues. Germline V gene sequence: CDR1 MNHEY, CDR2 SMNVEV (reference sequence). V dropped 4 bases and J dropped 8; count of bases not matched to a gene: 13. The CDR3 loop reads CASSSTTTGSSGYTF. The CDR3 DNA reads TGTGCCAGCAGTTCGACTACGACAGGGTCGAGCGGCTACACCTTC.

The CDR3 DNA is TGTGCCAGCAGCTTAAACGCAGGAGCGAGCTCCTACAATGAGCAGTTCTTC. Its protein product is CASSLNAGASSYNEQFF. V gene TRBV7-6 combines with J gene TRBJ2-1, with D hard to call. The CDR3 spans 17 residues. Germline lookup yields CDR1 SGHVS and CDR2 FNYEAQ. The ends were cut back, 2 bases at V and 0 bases at J, with 14 bases in the middle.